Listed below are T cell receptor beta chains from one sample, sequenced in a study of T cell repertoires in ileal Crohn's disease. TCRdb's table, derived via immunoSEQ multiplex PCR, lists solely in-frame clones and lacks some. The data show approximately 8,800 clones, approximately 96% seen once. Sequencing used ileal tissue. The receptors originated from an adult with Crohn's disease. Both conserved end residues are part of each CDR3. The order of the fields is CDR3 DNA, CDR3 protein, D gene, clone size, J gene, V gene. A D gene is named only where the DNA matches it firmly. Size is omitted from some rows. Given values are once, few, many or a class for expanded clones.

cdr3_nt: TGTGCCAGCACCTCGGGACAGGGCACCGGGGAGCTGTTTTTT; cdr3_aa: CASTSGQGTGELFF; d_call: TRBD1; clone_size: .; j_call: TRBJ2-2; v_call: TRBV6-1
cdr3_nt: TGTGCCAGCAGCCCCCGAGTATCCAAAAACATTCAGTACTTC; cdr3_aa: CASSPRVSKNIQYF; d_call: .; clone_size: once; j_call: TRBJ2-4; v_call: TRBV7-2
cdr3_nt: TGTGCCAGAAGCGAAACCTCTGTGCCTAGCGGGGGGATGGATACGCAGTATTTT; cdr3_aa: CARSETSVPSGGMDTQYF; d_call: TRBD2; clone_size: .; j_call: TRBJ2-3; v_call: TRBV5-3
cdr3_nt: TGTGCCAGCAGTTATCAGACAGGGGGGCTCACTGAAGCTTTCTTT; cdr3_aa: CASSYQTGGLTEAFF; d_call: TRBD1; clone_size: .; j_call: TRBJ1-1; v_call: TRBV11-1
cdr3_nt: TGTGCCAGCAGCCGCCCGGGTGACGAGCAGTACTTC; cdr3_aa: CASSRPGDEQYF; d_call: .; clone_size: .; j_call: TRBJ2-7; v_call: TRBV5-4
cdr3_nt: TGCGCCAGCAGCTTGCCGGGACAGGGGGCGGGAGATACGCAGTATTTT; cdr3_aa: CASSLPGQGAGDTQYF; d_call: TRBD1; clone_size: .; j_call: TRBJ2-3; v_call: TRBV5-1
cdr3_nt: TGTGCCAGCAGCGAGGTAGCGGGGGGAGGCGAGACCCAGTACTTC; cdr3_aa: CASSEVAGGGETQYF; d_call: TRBD2; clone_size: .; j_call: TRBJ2-5; v_call: TRBV9
cdr3_nt: TGTGCCAGCAGTGAAAATGGCAGGGCTGTTTCACCCCTCCACTTT; cdr3_aa: CASSENGRAVSPLHF; d_call: .; clone_size: .; j_call: TRBJ1-6; v_call: TRBV2
cdr3_nt: TGTGCCAGCTCCGGGACAGAGAATCCGCAGTATTTT; cdr3_aa: CASSGTENPQYF; d_call: TRBD1; clone_size: .; j_call: TRBJ2-3; v_call: TRBV18
cdr3_nt: TGTGCCAGCAGTAACTTATTCCCGACCTACGAGCAGTACTTC; cdr3_aa: CASSNLFPTYEQYF; d_call: .; clone_size: .; j_call: TRBJ2-7; v_call: TRBV28
cdr3_nt: TGTGCCAGCAGCTTGTTTGGAGCGGGGGGGGACAATGAGCAGTTCTTC; cdr3_aa: CASSLFGAGGDNEQFF; d_call: TRBD2; clone_size: .; j_call: TRBJ2-1; v_call: TRBV5-6
cdr3_nt: TGTGCCACCAGGGCTCCGGGACAGGGGACCTACGAGCAGTACTTC; cdr3_aa: CATRAPGQGTYEQYF; d_call: TRBD1; clone_size: .; j_call: TRBJ2-7; v_call: TRBV28
cdr3_nt: TGTGCCAGCAGCTTAGACGCGGGGGGTGGGGAGACCCAGTACTTC; cdr3_aa: CASSLDAGGGETQYF; d_call: TRBD2; clone_size: .; j_call: TRBJ2-5; v_call: TRBV7-8
cdr3_nt: TGTGCCAGCAGCTTAGATGTAGGAGTGGCGGGCGGCTACACCTTC; cdr3_aa: CASSLDVGVAGGYTF; d_call: .; clone_size: .; j_call: TRBJ1-2; v_call: TRBV7-2
cdr3_nt: TGTGCCAGCGCAATAGAGGGGGACGGCTACACCTTC; cdr3_aa: CASAIEGDGYTF; d_call: .; clone_size: .; j_call: TRBJ1-2; v_call: TRBV28
cdr3_nt: TGCGCCAGCAGCCAGGCGACTGGGACAGGGGTAGCAGATACGCAGTATTTT; cdr3_aa: CASSQATGTGVADTQYF; d_call: TRBD1; clone_size: .; j_call: TRBJ2-3; v_call: TRBV5-1
cdr3_nt: TGTGCCAGCAGCGAGTGGGGGCTAGGGAGCTATGGCTACACCTTC; cdr3_aa: CASSEWGLGSYGYTF; d_call: .; clone_size: .; j_call: TRBJ1-2; v_call: TRBV14
cdr3_nt: TGTGCCTGGAGTCTGAGGACAGGGGGCCATCAGCCCCAGCATTTT; cdr3_aa: CAWSLRTGGHQPQHF; d_call: TRBD1; clone_size: .; j_call: TRBJ1-5; v_call: TRBV30
cdr3_nt: TGTGCCAGCAGCTTGGGGCAGTTTAATAGCAATCAGCCCCAGCATTTT; cdr3_aa: CASSLGQFNSNQPQHF; d_call: .; clone_size: .; j_call: TRBJ1-5; v_call: TRBV5-6
cdr3_nt: TGTGCTAGTGGTTTGAGCCGCACAGATACGCAGTATTTT; cdr3_aa: CASGLSRTDTQYF; d_call: .; clone_size: .; j_call: TRBJ2-3; v_call: TRBV12-5
cdr3_nt: TGCGCCAGCAGCCAAGGTTGGCAGACTAATGAAAAACTGTTTTTT; cdr3_aa: CASSQGWQTNEKLFF; d_call: .; clone_size: .; j_call: TRBJ1-4; v_call: TRBV4-1
cdr3_nt: TGTGCCAGCAGCGTCGGAGTAGGTTCCTACAATGAGCAGTTCTTC; cdr3_aa: CASSVGVGSYNEQFF; d_call: .; clone_size: .; j_call: TRBJ2-1; v_call: TRBV11-3
cdr3_nt: TGTGCCAGCAGCCTAGGGACAGGGGGAGCTTTCTTT; cdr3_aa: CASSLGTGGAFF; d_call: TRBD1; clone_size: .; j_call: TRBJ1-1; v_call: TRBV11-2
cdr3_nt: TGTGCCAGCAGCTTACTGGCAGGGGGCCAAGAGACCCAGTACTTC; cdr3_aa: CASSLLAGGQETQYF; d_call: TRBD1; clone_size: .; j_call: TRBJ2-5; v_call: TRBV7-7
cdr3_nt: TGTGCCAGCAGCGTACAAGGACAGGGCACTGAAGCTTTCTTT; cdr3_aa: CASSVQGQGTEAFF; d_call: TRBD1; clone_size: once; j_call: TRBJ1-1; v_call: TRBV9
cdr3_nt: TGTGCCAGCAGCGTAGGGATTGGCCAGGGGTCCTACAATGAGCAGTTCTTC; cdr3_aa: CASSVGIGQGSYNEQFF; d_call: .; clone_size: once; j_call: TRBJ2-1; v_call: TRBV9
cdr3_nt: TGTGCCAGCAGTTTCCCCGGGGTGGGCCCGAACACCGGGGAGCTGTTTTTT; cdr3_aa: CASSFPGVGPNTGELFF; d_call: .; clone_size: once; j_call: TRBJ2-2; v_call: TRBV28
cdr3_nt: TGTGCCAGCACAGTTAACTATGGCTACACCTTC; cdr3_aa: CASTVNYGYTF; d_call: .; clone_size: .; j_call: TRBJ1-2; v_call: TRBV2
cdr3_nt: TGTGCCAGCAGCTCCGGACTAGCGGGGAACTCCTACGAGCAGTACTTC; cdr3_aa: CASSSGLAGNSYEQYF; d_call: TRBD2; clone_size: .; j_call: TRBJ2-7; v_call: TRBV7-6
cdr3_nt: TGTGCCAGCTCAAAGGACATATATGGCTACACCTTC; cdr3_aa: CASSKDIYGYTF; d_call: .; clone_size: .; j_call: TRBJ1-2; v_call: TRBV18
cdr3_nt: TGCGCCAGCAGCCAAGATGGGGGGACAGGGAGTGAAAAACTGTTTTTT; cdr3_aa: CASSQDGGTGSEKLFF; d_call: TRBD1; clone_size: .; j_call: TRBJ1-4; v_call: TRBV4-3
cdr3_nt: TGTGCCAGCAGCTTACGAGCGGGGGGGTCCACCGGGGAGCTGTTTTTT; cdr3_aa: CASSLRAGGSTGELFF; d_call: TRBD2; clone_size: .; j_call: TRBJ2-2; v_call: TRBV9
cdr3_nt: TGTGCCAGCAGCTTCGGGACAGCTGAAGGCTACACCTTC; cdr3_aa: CASSFGTAEGYTF; d_call: TRBD1; clone_size: .; j_call: TRBJ1-2; v_call: TRBV5-6
cdr3_nt: TGTGCCGTGTCACAGGGAATCCAAGAGACCCAGTACTTC; cdr3_aa: CAVSQGIQETQYF; d_call: .; clone_size: .; j_call: TRBJ2-5; v_call: TRBV10-3
cdr3_nt: TGTGCCAGCAGCATAGTGGGCCCCTCTGTGGAGACCCAGTACTTC; cdr3_aa: CASSIVGPSVETQYF; d_call: .; clone_size: .; j_call: TRBJ2-5; v_call: TRBV7-9
cdr3_nt: TGTGCCAGCAGCCTGGCCGCAGATACGCAGTATTTT; cdr3_aa: CASSLAADTQYF; d_call: .; clone_size: .; j_call: TRBJ2-3; v_call: TRBV7-9
cdr3_nt: TGTGCCAGCGAGGGTGATTCTGGAAACACCATATATTTT; cdr3_aa: CASEGDSGNTIYF; d_call: .; clone_size: .; j_call: TRBJ1-3; v_call: TRBV28
cdr3_nt: TGTGCCAGCAGCTCCCGGGGGGGGGAGCAGTTCTTC; cdr3_aa: CASSSRGGEQFF; d_call: TRBD2; clone_size: .; j_call: TRBJ2-1; v_call: TRBV7-7
cdr3_nt: TGTGCCAGCAGTGTAGGGGCTTCGACCTACAATGAGCAGTTCTTC; cdr3_aa: CASSVGASTYNEQFF; d_call: .; clone_size: .; j_call: TRBJ2-1; v_call: TRBV6-4
cdr3_nt: TGTGCCAGCAGCTTAGTCGCCCGGGACAGAAGGACCGGGGAGCTGTTTTTT; cdr3_aa: CASSLVARDRRTGELFF; d_call: TRBD1; clone_size: .; j_call: TRBJ2-2; v_call: TRBV7-2
cdr3_nt: TGCGCCAGCAGTAGAGGCAACCAACAGGACAGGTCTTTC; cdr3_aa: CASSRGNQQDRSF; d_call: TRBD1; clone_size: .; j_call: TRBJ1-2; v_call: TRBV10-1
cdr3_nt: TGTGCCAGCAGTGAGTCAGGACAGTACAATGAGCAGTTCTTC; cdr3_aa: CASSESGQYNEQFF; d_call: .; clone_size: .; j_call: TRBJ2-1; v_call: TRBV2
cdr3_nt: TGTGCCAGCAGCTTAAGGGGGTTGAACACTGAAGCTTTCTTT; cdr3_aa: CASSLRGLNTEAFF; d_call: .; clone_size: once; j_call: TRBJ1-1; v_call: TRBV5-6
cdr3_nt: TGCGCCAGCAGTTATGATCAGGGGGATACGCAGTATTTT; cdr3_aa: CASSYDQGDTQYF; d_call: .; clone_size: .; j_call: TRBJ2-3; v_call: TRBV5-1
cdr3_nt: TGTGCCAGTAGTAGGACAGGGAACGGGGAGACCCAGTACTTC; cdr3_aa: CASSRTGNGETQYF; d_call: TRBD1; clone_size: .; j_call: TRBJ2-5; v_call: TRBV19
cdr3_nt: TGCGCCAGCAGCGAAGCAGGGTCCTATGGCTACACCTTC; cdr3_aa: CASSEAGSYGYTF; d_call: .; clone_size: once; j_call: TRBJ1-2; v_call: TRBV5-1
cdr3_nt: TGCGCCAGCAGCTTGGCCGTAGGGGCCAACGTCCTGACTTTC; cdr3_aa: CASSLAVGANVLTF; d_call: .; clone_size: .; j_call: TRBJ2-6; v_call: TRBV5-1
cdr3_nt: TGTGCCAGCAGCCCCAGGGGCGGTGGGCAGTACTTC; cdr3_aa: CASSPRGGGQYF; d_call: .; clone_size: .; j_call: TRBJ2-7; v_call: TRBV13
cdr3_nt: TGTGCCGGATATCAGGGCGGGGGAACTGAAGCTTTCTTT; cdr3_aa: CAGYQGGGTEAFF; d_call: .; clone_size: .; j_call: TRBJ1-1; v_call: TRBV6-1